Below are 13 T cell receptor beta chains sequenced from a single sample in a study of blood T cell repertoires in COVID-19. The repertoire was sequenced with immunoSEQ multiplex PCR; TCRdb's copy has only in-frame clones and lacks some. The sample has around 24,000 clones, around 87% seen once; the top ten hold around 11%. The sample comprised peripheral blood. These receptors were collected from a man between 65 and 85 years old with acute or convalescent COVID-19.

V and J are TRBV11-1 and TRBJ2-5; D may be TRBD1 (6 bases). V lost 4 bases to trimming and J lost 5 bases, with 11 bases between them. There are 13 residues in the CDR3. Germline values: CDR1 SGHAT, CDR2 FQDESV (reference sequence). This CDR3 reads CASSYRVRETQYF. CDR3 in DNA: TGTGCCAGCAGCTACAGGGTTAGGGAGACCCAGTACTTC.

The rearrangement uses TRBV28 and TRBJ1-5; the D gene is possibly TRBD1 (5 bases). The CDR3 spans 14 residues. Looked up from germline, CDR1 is MDHEN and CDR2 is SYDVKM. The germline V and J ends were trimmed by 6 bases and 9 bases, with 18 bases remaining between them. The chain's CDR3 is CASRHGTGIRPQHF. CDR3 bases: TGTGCCAGCAGACACGGGACTGGAATTCGGCCCCAGCATTTT.

The chain uses TRBV24-1 and TRBJ2-1; TRBD2 is a possible D gene (5 bases). Per germline, CDR1 KGHDR and CDR2 SFDVKD. Trimming shortened V by 2 bases and J by 7 bases, and 14 bases separated the two germline ends. The CDR3 consists of 15 residues. The CDR3 here is CATSDSDGMGNEQFF. CDR3 nucleotide sequence: TGTGCCACCAGTGATTCGGACGGGATGGGGAATGAGCAGTTCTTC.

This clone was recorded once. The chain couples TRBV6-1 to TRBJ2-2; 9 nucleotides align to TRBD2. The CDR3 spans 16 residues. Per the germline V gene, CDR1 is MNHNS and CDR2 is SASEGT. The V and J ends lost 1 base and 8 bases, in that order; junction bases with no gene match: 8. The CDR3 sequence: CASSEEASGIAGELFF. The DNA of the CDR3 is TGTGCCAGCAGTGAAGAGGCTAGCGGGATAGCGGGGGAGCTGTTTTTT.

The chain links TRBV9 to TRBJ2-1; 8 bases match TRBD1. J lost 8 bases, V lost 5 bases, and 9 bases had no gene match. This CDR3 comprises 14 residues. From germline, CDR1 is SGDLS and CDR2 YYNGEE. As DNA, the CDR3 is TGTGCCAGCAGTAACGACAGGGGTTGGGATGAGCAGTTCTTC. It translates to CASSNDRGWDEQFF.

This clone was recorded once. V and J are TRBV4-1 and TRBJ2-1, with a possible D match to TRBD2 (6 bases). This CDR3 is 16 amino acids long. Trimming stripped 3 bases from V and 8 bases from J, with 20 bases between. Germline assignment: CDR1 MGHRA and CDR2 YSYEKL. The CDR3 sequence: CASSQAGLSTGDEQFF. In DNA form, the CDR3 reads TGCGCCAGCAGCCAGGCCGGACTATCCACGGGGGATGAGCAGTTCTTC.

The rearrangement links TRBV19 to TRBJ1-1; D call uncertain. The ends were cut back, 2 bases at V and 3 bases at J, with 10 bases in the middle. Per germline, CDR1 LNHDA and CDR2 SQIVND (reference sequence). The CDR3 contains 14 residues. The CDR3 sequence: CASSISGIYTEAFF. The CDR3 DNA follows: TGTGCCAGTAGTATATCGGGGATCTACACTGAAGCTTTCTTT.

The CDR3 region is CASSLSGARYEQYF. For the CDR3, the DNA is TGTGCCAGCAGCTTGAGTGGGGCTAGGTACGAGCAGTACTTC. The rearrangement uses TRBV5-4 and TRBJ2-7; the D gene is possibly TRBD1 (5 bases). CDR1 SGHNT and CDR2 YYREEE come from the germline V gene (reference sequence). The length of the CDR3 is 14 residues. Trimming removed 1 base from V and 4 bases from J, with 12 bases in between.

In nucleotides, the CDR3 is TGCGCCAGCAGTCACATGGGAGGCTTTAGGCCAGATACGCAGTATTTT. Its protein is CASSHMGGFRPDTQYF. V and J are TRBV23-1 and TRBJ2-3, with a tentative D call TRBD2 (6 bases). TRBV23-1 is flagged as an ORF with uncertain function. V was clipped by 3 bases and J by 4 bases, with 17 bases between them. There are 16 residues in the CDR3.

The CDR3 loop is CSARAGSLEAFF. CDR3 DNA sequence: TGCAGCGCCAGGGCGGGGAGTCTTGAAGCTTTCTTT. This chain uses TRBV29-1 with TRBJ1-1, with D perhaps matching TRBD1 (5 bases). CDR1 and CDR2 (germline): SQVTM, ANQGSEA. The CDR3 covers 12 residues. V was trimmed by 7 bases and J by 7 bases, leaving 16 bases between them.

This clone was seen only a few times. V usage is TRBV6-2 or TRBV6-3 and J usage is TRBJ2-2, with 7 bases identical to TRBD1. The ends lost 1 base at V and 0 bases at J; junction bases unmatched: 2. Germline CDR1 MNHEY, CDR2 SVGEGT. The CDR3 loop spans 16 amino acids. Here the CDR3 reads CASSYWDSPNTGELFF. The CDR3 DNA reads TGTGCCAGCAGTTACTGGGACAGCCCGAACACCGGGGAGCTGTTTTTT.

The chain recombines TRBV6-2 or TRBV6-3 with TRBJ2-1, with D perhaps TRBD2 (6 bases). Germline CDR1 and CDR2: MNHEY and SVGEGT. The germline V and J ends were trimmed by 5 bases and 7 bases, with 18 bases remaining between them. The CDR3 length is 15 residues. The CDR3 DNA follows: TGTGCCAGCAGTCGCGGCGGCGGGATACGGAATGAGCAGTTCTTC. Translation: CASSRGGGIRNEQFF.

V is TRBV7-3 and J is TRBJ2-1; 7 bases fit TRBD2. Germline lookup yields CDR1 SGHTA and CDR2 FQGTGA. Trimming took 5 bases from V and 6 from J; bases not matched to a gene: 10. The CDR3 totals 15 residues. The CDR3 DNA reads as TGTGCCAGCAGCCCTTCGGCGGGAGCGATCAATGAGCAGTTCTTC. It translates to CASSPSAGAINEQFF.